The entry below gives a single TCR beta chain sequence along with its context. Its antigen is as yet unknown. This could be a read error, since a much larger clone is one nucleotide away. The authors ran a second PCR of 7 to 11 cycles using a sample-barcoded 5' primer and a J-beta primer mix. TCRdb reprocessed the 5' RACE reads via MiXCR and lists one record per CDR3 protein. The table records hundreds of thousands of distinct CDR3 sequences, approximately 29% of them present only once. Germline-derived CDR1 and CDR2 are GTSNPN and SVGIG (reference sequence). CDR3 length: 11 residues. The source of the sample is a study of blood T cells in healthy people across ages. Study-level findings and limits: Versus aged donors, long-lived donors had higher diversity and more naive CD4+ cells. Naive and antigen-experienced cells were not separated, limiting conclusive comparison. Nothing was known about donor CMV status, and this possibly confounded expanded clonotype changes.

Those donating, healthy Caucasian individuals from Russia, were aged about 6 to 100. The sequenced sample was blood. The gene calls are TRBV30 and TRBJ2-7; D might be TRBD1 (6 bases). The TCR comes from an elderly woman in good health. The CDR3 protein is CARSYRDEQYF. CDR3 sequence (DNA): TGTGCCCGGAGTTACAGGGACGAGCAGTACTTC.